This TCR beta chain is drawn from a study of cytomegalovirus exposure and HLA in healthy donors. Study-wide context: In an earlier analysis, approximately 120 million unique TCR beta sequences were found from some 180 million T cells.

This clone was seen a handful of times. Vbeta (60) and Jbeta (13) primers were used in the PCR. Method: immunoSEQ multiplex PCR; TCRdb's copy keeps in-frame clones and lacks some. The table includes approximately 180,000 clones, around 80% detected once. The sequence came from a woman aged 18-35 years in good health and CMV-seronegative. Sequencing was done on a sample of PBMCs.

The CDR3 protein is CASSYEAGYGYTF. The CDR3 DNA sequence: TGTGCCAGCAGTTACGAGGCTGGCTATGGCTACACCTTC. V usage is TRBV6-5 and J usage is TRBJ1-2; D not certain. Trimming cost V 2 bases and J 4 bases, with 8 bases left between them. The CDR3 loop spans 13 amino acids. Looked up from germline, CDR1 is MNHEY and CDR2 is SVGAGI.